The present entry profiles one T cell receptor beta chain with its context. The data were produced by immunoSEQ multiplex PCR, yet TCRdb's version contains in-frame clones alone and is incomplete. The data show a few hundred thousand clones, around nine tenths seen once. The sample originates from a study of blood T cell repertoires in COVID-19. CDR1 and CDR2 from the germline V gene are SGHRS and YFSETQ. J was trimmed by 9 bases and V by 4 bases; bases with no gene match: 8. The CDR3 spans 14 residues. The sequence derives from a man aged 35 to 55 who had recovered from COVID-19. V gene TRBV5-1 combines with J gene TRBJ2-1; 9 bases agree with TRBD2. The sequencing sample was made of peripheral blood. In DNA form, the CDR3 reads TGCGCCAGCAGCCCGCCGGGACTAGCAATTGAGCAGTTCTTC. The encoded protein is CASSPPGLAIEQFF.